These 13 T cell receptor beta chains came from one sample sequenced in a study of T cells in Graves' hyperthyroidism and ophthalmopathy. RNA transcripts gave rise to amplified TCR beta CDR3 regions. Initially, a first-round RT-PCR of the TCR CDR3 employed the HTBI primer set. TCRdb recomputed calls from the multiplex PCR reads with MiXCR, one row per CDR3 protein. The sample has under 700,000 distinct CDR3 sequences, around 17% seen once; the top ten hold approximately 20%. The material sequenced was blood. These receptors originate from a young woman with Graves' hyperthyroidism.

This clonotype was detected many times. This chain connects TRBV13 to TRBJ1-1; D is undetermined. The CDR3 is 15 residues long. CDR1 PRHDT and CDR2 FYEKMQ come from the germline V gene (reference sequence). V was trimmed by 6 bases and J by 1 base, leaving 15 bases between them. In DNA form, the CDR3 reads TGTGCCAGCAGTCGAACGGGATCGACGAACACTGAAGCTTTCTTT. Protein sequence: CASSRTGSTNTEAFF. The whole variable domain, remainder taken from reference TRBV13 and TRBJ1-1, is AAGVIQSPRHLIKEKRETATLKCYPIPRHDTVYWYQQGPGQDPQFLISFYEKMQSDKGSIPDRFSAQQFSDYHSELNMSSLELGDSALYFCASSRTGSTNTEAFFGQGTRLTVV.

This chain uses TRBV7-2 with TRBJ2-7; D uncertain. Trimming left V 4 bases short and J 4 bases short, with 17 bases between. This CDR3 has 15 amino acids. The germline V gene encodes CDR1 SGHTA and CDR2 FQGNSA. The CDR3 sequence: CASSSRDVRKYEQYF. In DNA, the CDR3 is TGTGCCAGCAGCTCTAGGGATGTCAGGAAGTACGAGCAGTACTTC.

This clonotype was seen at least ten times. The chain has TRBV27 and TRBJ1-3; D possibly corresponds to TRBD1 (5 bases). Deletions cut 6 bases from V and 8 bases from J, with 17 bases between. Germline V CDR1 and CDR2: MNHEY, SMNVEV (reference sequence). This CDR3 is built from 14 residues. The CDR3 DNA reads as TGTGCCAGCAGACCGGGACTATCGATCGACACCATATATTTT. Protein: CASRPGLSIDTIYF.

This clonotype was observed at least ten times. The chain joins TRBV28 to TRBJ1-2, with D hard to call. V dropped 4 bases and J dropped 4 bases, with 10 bases sitting between them. This CDR3 is built from 13 residues. Germline CDR1 and CDR2: MDHEN and SYDVKM. The CDR3 loop reads CASSWPGSYGYTF. The DNA for the CDR3 is TGTGCCAGCAGTTGGCCGGGGAGCTATGGCTACACCTTC.

The V call is TRBV20-1, the J call TRBJ1-6; TRBD1 aligns across 10 bases. Trimming took 7 bases from V and 10 from J; bases not matched to a gene: 13. This CDR3 region has 15 residues. CDR1 is DFQATT and CDR2 is SNEGSKA in the germline V gene (reference sequence). CDR3 amino acids: CSVTILGTGVSPLHF. In DNA, the CDR3 is TGCAGTGTTACGATCCTCGGGACAGGGGTCTCACCCCTCCACTTT.

V and J are TRBV6-2 or TRBV6-3 and TRBJ1-3, with a weak D call TRBD1 (5 bases). The CDR3 contains 14 residues. Trimming cost V 4 bases and J 4 bases, with 11 bases left between them. The V gene's germline CDR1 is MNHEY and CDR2 SVGEGT. Here the CDR3 reads CASSFDGDGNTIYF. The CDR3 DNA reads as TGTGCCAGCAGTTTTGACGGGGACGGAAACACCATATATTTT.

The table lists this clonotype with many counts. This chain uses TRBV10-2 with TRBJ2-7; 11 bases are shared with TRBD1. The V segment lost 8 bases and the J segment 5 bases; nucleotides outside the gene matches: 2. Per germline, CDR1 WSHSY and CDR2 SAAADI. There are 12 residues in the CDR3. The CDR3 DNA reads TGCGCCAGCGGGACAGGGGGAAACGAGCAGTACTTC. This translates into CASGTGGNEQYF.

The table lists this clonotype with many counts. The V call is TRBV19, the J call TRBJ1-5; the match to TRBD1 covers 9 bases. V gave up 5 bases and J gave up 4 bases; unmatched junction bases: 12. Germline values: CDR1 LNHDA, CDR2 SQIVND (reference sequence). There are 17 residues in the CDR3. In DNA, the CDR3 is TGTGCCAGTAGTGCGGGACAGGGCGGGGGGAATAATCAGCCCCAGCATTTT. It codes for CASSAGQGGGNNQPQHF.

The sample holds many counts of this clonotype. The chain uses TRBV5-1 and TRBJ2-7; 9 positions agree with TRBD2. The V segment lost 2 bases and the J segment 7 bases; nucleotides outside the gene matches: 7. CDR1 SGHRS and CDR2 YFSETQ come from the germline V gene. This CDR3 contains 14 residues. CDR3 region: CASSLLAGEGEQYF. CDR3 sequence (DNA): TGCGCCAGCAGCTTATTAGCGGGAGAAGGTGAGCAGTACTTC.

This clonotype was recorded at least ten times. J is TRBJ2-3 and V is TRBV5-1; 7 nucleotides line up with TRBD2. The CDR3 is made up of 16 amino acids. Trimming cost V 0 bases and J 2 bases; bases outside gene matches: 6. Looked up from germline, CDR1 is SGHRS and CDR2 is YFSETQ. The CDR3 DNA reads as TGCGCCAGCAGCTTGGCCTTGGCGGGGGACACAGATACGCAGTATTTT. Residues: CASSLALAGDTDTQYF.

This clonotype was observed a few times. V gene TRBV28 combines with J gene TRBJ2-4, with 7 bases that match TRBD1. The trim removed 2 bases at V and 0 bases at J, leaving 10 bases unmatched. This CDR3 is built from 18 residues. Germline V gene sequence: CDR1 MDHEN, CDR2 SYDVKM. The CDR3 DNA reads TGTGCCAGCAGTTTACTCTGGACAGGCAGCTTAGCCAAAAACATTCAGTACTTC. Protein: CASSLLWTGSLAKNIQYF.

This clonotype was counted at least ten times. V is TRBV5-1 and J is TRBJ1-2; TRBD1 matches 7 bases. The germline V gene has CDR1 SGHRS and CDR2 YFSETQ. The CDR3 is made up of 16 amino acids. The ends lost 3 bases at V and 2 bases at J; junction bases unmatched: 10. CDR3 nucleotide sequence: TGCGCCAGCAGCTCCCCCACAGGGGTCGGGAACTATGGCTACACCTTC. Translating it yields CASSSPTGVGNYGYTF.

This clonotype was observed many times. The chain combines TRBV6-5 with TRBJ1-1; D not certain. This CDR3 is 13 amino acids long. Trimming removed 0 bases from V and 8 bases from J, with 10 bases in between. Germline CDR1 reads MNHEY; CDR2 reads SVGAGI. The DNA for the CDR3 is TGTGCCAGCAGTTACTCGAAGGGCAGGGAAGCTTTCTTT. It is translated as CASSYSKGREAFF.